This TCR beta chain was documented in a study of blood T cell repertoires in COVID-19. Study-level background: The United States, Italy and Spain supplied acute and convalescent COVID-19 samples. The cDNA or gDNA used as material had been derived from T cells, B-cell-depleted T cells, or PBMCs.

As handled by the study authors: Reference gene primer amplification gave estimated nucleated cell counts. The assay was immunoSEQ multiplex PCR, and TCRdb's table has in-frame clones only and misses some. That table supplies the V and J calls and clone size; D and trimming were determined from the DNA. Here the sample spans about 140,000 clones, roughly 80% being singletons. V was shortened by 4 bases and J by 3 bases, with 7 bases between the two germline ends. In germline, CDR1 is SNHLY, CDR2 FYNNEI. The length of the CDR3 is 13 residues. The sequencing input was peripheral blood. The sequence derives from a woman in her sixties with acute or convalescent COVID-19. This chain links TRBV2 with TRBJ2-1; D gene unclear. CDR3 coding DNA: TGTGCCAGCAGTGGACTCAACTACAATGAGCAGTTCTTC. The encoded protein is CASSGLNYNEQFF.